The following is a T cell receptor (beta chain) sequence with its context. Germline V gene sequence: CDR1 SEHNR, CDR2 FQNEAQ (reference sequence). The CDR3 covers 14 residues. The V end was cut by 7 bases, the J end by 13 bases, with 20 bases between. Each CDR3 protein is one row after TCRdb ran MiXCR on the 5' RACE reads. The repertoire holds nearly 40,000 distinct CDR3 sequences, about 20% seen once, with about 2.8% in the top ten. Sequencing used naive CD4+ T cells sorted from a lymph node. Subset in this sample: naive CD4+ T cells, CD4+CD45RA+CD25-. This receptor was obtained from a female donor with breast cancer. The chain couples TRBV7-9 to TRBJ1-6; possibly TRBD1 for D (5 bases). CDR3 nucleotides: TGTGCCAGCACCCTGGGTGACAGAGGAACCCCCCTCCACTTT. This encodes CASTLGDRGTPLHF.